Listed here is a single T cell receptor (beta chain). Trimming removed 2 bases from V and 0 bases from J, with 14 bases in between. Germline V gives CDR1 MGHRA, CDR2 YSYEKL. CDR3 size: 17 residues. This record comes from a study of blood T cell repertoires in COVID-19. For the study at large: From the United States, Italy and Spain came samples of acute and convalescent COVID-19. Sample material is recorded as cDNA or gDNA derived from T cells, B-cell-depleted T cells, or PBMCs.

In the original workflow: Nucleated cell number was recorded as an estimate derived from reference gene primer amplification. Sequencing used immunoSEQ multiplex PCR; TCRdb keeps in-frame clones, though not all of them. That table supplies the V and J calls and clone size; D and trimming were determined from the DNA. The sample lists around 130,000 clones, more than 60% occurring once. The chain joins TRBV4-1 to TRBJ1-3; a weak D match, TRBD1 (5 bases). Sequencing was carried out using peripheral blood. This TCR derives from a man aged 50-59 years with acute or convalescent COVID-19. The DNA for the CDR3 is TGCGCCAGCAGCCAACTCCCTCCAGGGATCTCTGGAAACACCATATATTTT. Translating gives CASSQLPPGISGNTIYF.